The clone carrying this T cell receptor beta chain was seen repeatedly, ten times or more. Germline V gene data show CDR1 as MNHEY and CDR2 as SVGAGI. This CDR3 comprises 15 residues. V dropped 4 bases and J dropped 4 bases, with 16 bases sitting between them. The data are from a study of molecular identifiers for immune sequencing clone quantification. TCRdb fed the PCR reads into MiXCR, producing one record per CDR3 protein. This sample has more than 450,000 distinct CDR3 sequences, with 20% to 25% found just once. The chain couples TRBV6-5 to TRBJ1-2; a weak D match, TRBD1 (5 bases). This TCR was recovered from a human donor in good health. Some libraries in this study had Jurkat cell RNA spiked in. The sample taken for sequencing was naive CD8+ T cells from blood, with Jurkat cell RNA spiked in. Subset: FACS-sorted CD8+CD4-CCR7+CD45RA+ naive T cells. The CDR3 is CASSSGHPIVYGYTF. Written as DNA, the CDR3 is TGTGCCAGCAGTTCTGGACACCCTATCGTCTATGGCTACACCTTC.